This TCR beta chain was identified during a study of CD8+CD57+ T cells in acquired aplastic anemia. Overall study context: Across the sorted CD4+ and CD8+ cells, DNA amounts averaged 3.2 ug. Study-wide points: Twenty-nine sequences, all CD8+ CDR3, were shared between patients and controls.

Many counts were recorded for this clonotype. Its antigen is not identified. Profiling of TCR beta VDJ combinations and CDR3 sequences used genomic DNA as template. TCRdb analysed the reads with MiXCR anew, one entry per CDR3 protein. Of about 110,000 distinct CDR3 sequences in the sample, around 49% are singletons; the top ten hold around a third. Sequenced input: sorted CD4+, CD8+, or CD8+CD57+ T cells (not recorded which) from PBMCs. The source is a human donor in good health, serving as a control.

The CDR3 region is CASSSGTGVLYEQYF. The CDR3 coding sequence is TGTGCCAGCAGTTCCGGGACAGGGGTCCTTTACGAGCAGTACTTC. The chain links TRBV12-3 or TRBV12-4 to TRBJ2-7; 10 nucleotides align to TRBD1. The J segment lost 4 bases and the V segment lost 4 bases, leaving 7 bases of the junction unmatched. The CDR3 has 15 amino acids.